A selection of T cell receptor beta chains follows, all from one sample in a study of T-cell reconstitution after alpha-beta-depleted transplantation in children. One entry per CDR3 protein, called by TCRdb with MiXCR from the PCR reads. The sample includes about 610,000 distinct CDR3 sequences, over 9.5% of them seen just once. Sequenced here: PBMCs from the stem cell graft donor, sampled from the stem cell graft. Receptors were obtained from a human donor who donated a stem cell graft to a child with acute myeloid leukemia. Both conserved end residues are trimmed from each CDR3. Fields, in order: J gene, V gene, clone size, CDR3 protein. Clone size is given for some rows only: seen once, a few or many times, or a class if the clone is expanded.

TRBJ2-1 | TRBV4-1 | . | ASSPEQEREQF
TRBJ2-1 | TRBV7-2 | many | ASSRGAAGEQF
TRBJ2-1 | TRBV29-1 | . | SVELPEGEQF
TRBJ2-1 | TRBV2 | . | ASTITQDEQF
TRBJ2-5 | TRBV5-1 | . | ASSGLSGQETQY
TRBJ2-2 | TRBV2 | many | ASSAGHNTGELF
TRBJ2-1 | TRBV9 | . | ASSVGALSYNEQF
TRBJ2-2 | TRBV5-8 | few | ASRGYGTNTGELF
TRBJ1-5 | TRBV6-5 | few | ASSYWGSGEGQPQH
TRBJ1-2 | TRBV2 | . | ASKAGRGYT
TRBJ2-7 | TRBV28 | few | ASSLSMSGQGASKQY
TRBJ1-1 | TRBV6-1 | few | ASRLSKGTGNTEAF
TRBJ1-1 | TRBV29-1 | few | SANENTEAF
TRBJ1-5 | TRBV6-1 | few | ASSPGDRGDNQPQH
TRBJ2-3 | TRBV7-3 | many | ASSPMSTDTQY
TRBJ2-7 | TRBV29-1 | many | SVGGPTQGGGYEQY
TRBJ2-1 | TRBV5-1 | many | ASSPEGAKNNEQF
TRBJ1-5 | TRBV6-5 | few | ASSYSMTGLEPQH
TRBJ2-1 | TRBV24-1 | few | ATSDLESLVGGRNEQF
TRBJ2-3 | TRBV11-2 | . | ASSLGPKGTDTQY
TRBJ2-1 | TRBV20-1 | many | SAAEFNRDNEQF
TRBJ1-2 | TRBV20-1 | . | SARVVGKDYGYT
TRBJ1-2 | TRBV7-9 | . | ASRGAGDGYGYT
TRBJ1-5 | TRBV5-5 | . | ASSLDQGAGGAQH
TRBJ2-5 | TRBV11-2 | . | ASSLDPTGLETQY
TRBJ1-2 | TRBV29-1 | many | SVDGGGLLYGYT